Described below is a single TCR beta chain sequence and its context. CDR3 size: 14 residues. Losses at the gene ends were 3 bases for V and 2 bases for J; bases not matched to a gene: 3. The sample comes from a study of blood T cells in healthy people across ages. Using a J-beta primer mix together with a sample-barcoded 5' primer, a second PCR was run for roughly 6 to 12 cycles. TCRdb ran MiXCR on the 5' RACE reads and lists one entry per CDR3 protein. The data hold around 1,000,000 distinct CDR3 sequences, with under 30% observed a single time. Another study also made use of these data, one on T cells of mothers and their children. As that report states: A slight, non-significant increase in overlap was found for related mother-child pairs relative to unrelated pairs.

The chain has TRBV12-3 or TRBV12-4 and TRBJ2-5; 7 bases align to TRBD1. The sequenced material came from blood. The clonotype comes from a girl aged 2 to 10 in good health. DNA for the CDR3: TGTGCCAGCAGTTTTTCGGGACAGCAAGAGACCCAGTACTTC. This translates into CASSFSGQQETQYF.